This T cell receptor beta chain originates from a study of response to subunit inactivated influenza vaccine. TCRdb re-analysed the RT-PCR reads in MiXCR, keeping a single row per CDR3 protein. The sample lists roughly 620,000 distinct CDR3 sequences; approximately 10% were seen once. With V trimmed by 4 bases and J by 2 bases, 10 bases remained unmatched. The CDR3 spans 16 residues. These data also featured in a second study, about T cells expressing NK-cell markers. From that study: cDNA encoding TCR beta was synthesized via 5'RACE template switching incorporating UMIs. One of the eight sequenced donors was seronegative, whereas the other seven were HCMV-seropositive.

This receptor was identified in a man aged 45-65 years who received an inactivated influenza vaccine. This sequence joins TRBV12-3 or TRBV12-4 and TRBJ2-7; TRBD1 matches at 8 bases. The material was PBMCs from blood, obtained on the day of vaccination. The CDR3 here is CASSSTGTGYPYEQYF. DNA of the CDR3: TGTGCCAGCAGTTCGACGGGGACAGGATATCCCTACGAGCAGTACTTC.